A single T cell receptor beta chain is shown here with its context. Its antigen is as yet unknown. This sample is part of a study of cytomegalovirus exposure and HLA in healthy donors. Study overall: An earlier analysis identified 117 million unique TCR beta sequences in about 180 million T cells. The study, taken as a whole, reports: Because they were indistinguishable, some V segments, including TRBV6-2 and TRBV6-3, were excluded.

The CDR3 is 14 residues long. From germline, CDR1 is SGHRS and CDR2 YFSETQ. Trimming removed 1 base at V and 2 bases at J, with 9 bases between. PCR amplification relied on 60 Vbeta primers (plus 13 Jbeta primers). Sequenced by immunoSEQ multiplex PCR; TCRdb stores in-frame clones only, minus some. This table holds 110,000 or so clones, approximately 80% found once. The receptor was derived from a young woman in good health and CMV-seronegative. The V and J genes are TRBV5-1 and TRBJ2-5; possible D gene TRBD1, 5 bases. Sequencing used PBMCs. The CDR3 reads CASSLRAGQETQYF. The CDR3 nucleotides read TGCGCCAGCAGCTTGAGGGCAGGGCAAGAGACCCAGTACTTC.